The TCR beta chain described here comes from a study of CD8+ T cells in alopecia areata. V lost 6 bases, J lost 6 bases, and 13 bases lay in between. The CDR3 totals 13 residues. Per the germline V gene, CDR1 is SGHTA and CDR2 is FQGNSA. Details on this clone: The antigen remains undetermined.

RNA, once extracted, was reverse transcribed into cDNA for use as the sequencing template. TCRdb keeps only in-frame clones here, not all; method: immunoSEQ multiplex PCR. The data contain about 150,000 clones, 40% to 60% of them singletons. It was from alopecia areata patients that lesional scalp punch biopsies and peripheral blood were collected. Study results and caveats: Possibly because of HLA-related factors, TCR sharing was less clear across patients than in mice.

The clonotype was recovered from a human donor with alopecia areata. The starting material was CD8+ T cells sorted from blood, obtained at week 0. The V gene is TRBV7-2, the J gene TRBJ2-3; tentative D call: TRBD2 (5 bases). The CDR3 loop reads CASSPLVYDTQYF. CDR3 sequence (DNA): TGTGCCAGCAGTCCACTAGTCTACGATACGCAGTATTTT.